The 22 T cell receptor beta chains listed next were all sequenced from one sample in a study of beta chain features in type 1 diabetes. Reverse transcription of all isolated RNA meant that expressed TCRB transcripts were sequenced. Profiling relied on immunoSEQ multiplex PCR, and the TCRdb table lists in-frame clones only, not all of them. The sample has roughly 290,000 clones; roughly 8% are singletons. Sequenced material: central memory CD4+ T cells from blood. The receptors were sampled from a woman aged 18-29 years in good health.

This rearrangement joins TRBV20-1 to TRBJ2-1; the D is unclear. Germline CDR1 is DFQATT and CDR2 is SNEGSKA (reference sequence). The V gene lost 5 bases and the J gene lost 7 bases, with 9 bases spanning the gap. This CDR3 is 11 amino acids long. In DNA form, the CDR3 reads TGCAGTGCTCGTAGGACGAATGAGCAGTTCTTC. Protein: CSARRTNEQFF.

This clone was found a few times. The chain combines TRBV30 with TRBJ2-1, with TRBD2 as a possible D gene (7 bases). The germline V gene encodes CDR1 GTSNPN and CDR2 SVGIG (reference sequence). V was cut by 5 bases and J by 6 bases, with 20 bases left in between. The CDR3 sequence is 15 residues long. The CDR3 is CAWRHRGGQGNEQFF. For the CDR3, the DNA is TGTGCCTGGCGGCATAGGGGGGGGCAGGGCAATGAGCAGTTCTTC.

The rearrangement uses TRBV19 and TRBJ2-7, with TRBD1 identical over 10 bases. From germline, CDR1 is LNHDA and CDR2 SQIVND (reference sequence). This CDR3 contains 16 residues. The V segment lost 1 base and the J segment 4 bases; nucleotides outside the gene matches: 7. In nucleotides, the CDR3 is TGTGCCAGTAGTATAGGTGGGACAGGGGAGATGTACGAGCAGTACTTC. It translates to CASSIGGTGEMYEQYF.

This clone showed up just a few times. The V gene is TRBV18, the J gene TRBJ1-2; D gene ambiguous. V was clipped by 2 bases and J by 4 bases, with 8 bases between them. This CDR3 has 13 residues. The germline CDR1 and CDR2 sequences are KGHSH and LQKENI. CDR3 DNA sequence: TGTGCCAGCTCACCATCACTCGGCTATGGCTACACCTTC. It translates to CASSPSLGYGYTF.

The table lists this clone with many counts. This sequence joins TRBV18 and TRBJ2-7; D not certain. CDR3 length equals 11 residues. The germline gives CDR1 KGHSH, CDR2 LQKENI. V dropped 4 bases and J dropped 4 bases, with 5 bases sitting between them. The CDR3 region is CASSQGYEQYF. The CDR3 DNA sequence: TGTGCCAGCTCACAGGGATACGAGCAGTACTTC.

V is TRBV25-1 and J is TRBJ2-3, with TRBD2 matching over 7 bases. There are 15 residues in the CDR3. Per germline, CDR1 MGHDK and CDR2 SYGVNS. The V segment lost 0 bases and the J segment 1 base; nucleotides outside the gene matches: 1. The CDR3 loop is CASSEYTSGTDTQYF. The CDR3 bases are TGTGCCAGCAGTGAATATACTAGCGGCACAGATACGCAGTATTTT.

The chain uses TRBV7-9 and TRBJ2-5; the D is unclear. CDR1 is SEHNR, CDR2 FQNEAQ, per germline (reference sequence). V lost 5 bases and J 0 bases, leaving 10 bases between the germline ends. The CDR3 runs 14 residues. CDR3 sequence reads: CASSPIAHQETQYF. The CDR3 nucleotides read TGTGCCAGCAGCCCCATTGCGCACCAAGAGACCCAGTACTTC. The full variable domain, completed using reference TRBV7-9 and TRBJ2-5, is DTGVSQNPRHKITKRGQNVTFRCDPISEHNRLYWYRQTLGQGPEFLTYFQNEAQLEKSRLLSDRFSAERPKGSFSTLEIQRTEQGDSAMYLCASSPIAHQETQYFGPGTRLLVL.

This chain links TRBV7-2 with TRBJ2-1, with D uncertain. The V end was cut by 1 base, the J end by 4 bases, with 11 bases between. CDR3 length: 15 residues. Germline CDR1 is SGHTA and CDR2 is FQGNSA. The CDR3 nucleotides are TGTGCCAGCAGCTTAGGGCCAGCCCCTTACAATGAGCAGTTCTTC. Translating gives CASSLGPAPYNEQFF.

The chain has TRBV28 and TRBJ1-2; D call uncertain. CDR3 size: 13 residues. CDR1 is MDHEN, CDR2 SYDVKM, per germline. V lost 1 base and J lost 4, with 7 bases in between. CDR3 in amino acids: CASSLSGSYGYTF. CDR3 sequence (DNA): TGTGCCAGCAGTTTATCGGGGTCCTATGGCTACACCTTC.

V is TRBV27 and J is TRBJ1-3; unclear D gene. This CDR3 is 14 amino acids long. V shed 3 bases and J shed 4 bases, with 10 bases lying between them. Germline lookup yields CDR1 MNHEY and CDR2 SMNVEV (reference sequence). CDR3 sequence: CASSFHSAGNTIYF. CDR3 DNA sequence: TGTGCCAGCAGTTTTCACAGCGCAGGAAACACCATATATTTT.

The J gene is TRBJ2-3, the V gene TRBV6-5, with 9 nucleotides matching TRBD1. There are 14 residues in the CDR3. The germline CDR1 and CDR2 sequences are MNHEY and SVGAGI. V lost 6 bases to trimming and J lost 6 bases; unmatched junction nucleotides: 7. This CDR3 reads CASRRQGEVDTQYF. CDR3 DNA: TGTGCCAGCAGGAGACAGGGGGAGGTCGATACGCAGTATTTT.

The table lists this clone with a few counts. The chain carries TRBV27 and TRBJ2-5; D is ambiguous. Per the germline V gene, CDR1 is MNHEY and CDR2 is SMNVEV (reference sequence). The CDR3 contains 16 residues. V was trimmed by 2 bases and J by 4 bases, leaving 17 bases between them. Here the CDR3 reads CASSLRAERARETQYF. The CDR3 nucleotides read TGTGCCAGCAGTTTAAGGGCGGAGCGAGCGCGAGAGACCCAGTACTTC.

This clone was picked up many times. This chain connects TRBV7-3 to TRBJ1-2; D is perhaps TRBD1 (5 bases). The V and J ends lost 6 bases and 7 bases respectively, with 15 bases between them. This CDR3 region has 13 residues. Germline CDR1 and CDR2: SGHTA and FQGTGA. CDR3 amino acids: CASSFAREGGYTF. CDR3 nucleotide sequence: TGTGCCAGCAGTTTTGCCAGGGAGGGTGGCTACACCTTC.

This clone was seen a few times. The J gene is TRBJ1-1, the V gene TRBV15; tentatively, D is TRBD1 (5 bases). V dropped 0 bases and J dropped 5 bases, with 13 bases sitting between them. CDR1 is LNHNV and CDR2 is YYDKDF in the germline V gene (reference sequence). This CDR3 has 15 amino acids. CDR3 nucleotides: TGTGCCACCAGCAGAGATCTAAAGGGGCGGACTGAAGCTTTCTTT. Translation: CATSRDLKGRTEAFF.

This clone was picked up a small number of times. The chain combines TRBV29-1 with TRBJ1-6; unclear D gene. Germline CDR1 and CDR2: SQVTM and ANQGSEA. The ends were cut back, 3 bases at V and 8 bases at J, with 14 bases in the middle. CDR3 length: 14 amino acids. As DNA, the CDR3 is TGCAGCGTTGATTGGGCCCTGGTAGATTCACCCCTCCACTTT. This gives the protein CSVDWALVDSPLHF.

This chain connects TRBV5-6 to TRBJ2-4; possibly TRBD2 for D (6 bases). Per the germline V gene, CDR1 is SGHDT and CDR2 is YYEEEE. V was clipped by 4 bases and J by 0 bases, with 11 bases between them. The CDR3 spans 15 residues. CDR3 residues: CASSPRGGAKNIQYF. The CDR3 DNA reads TGTGCCAGCAGCCCGAGGGGAGGAGCCAAAAACATTCAGTACTTC.

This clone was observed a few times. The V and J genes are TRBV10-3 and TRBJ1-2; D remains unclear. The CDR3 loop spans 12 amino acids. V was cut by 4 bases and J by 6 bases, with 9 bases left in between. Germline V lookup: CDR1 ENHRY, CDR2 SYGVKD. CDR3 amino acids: CAISGQPHGYTF. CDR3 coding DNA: TGTGCCATCAGTGGCCAGCCCCATGGCTACACCTTC.

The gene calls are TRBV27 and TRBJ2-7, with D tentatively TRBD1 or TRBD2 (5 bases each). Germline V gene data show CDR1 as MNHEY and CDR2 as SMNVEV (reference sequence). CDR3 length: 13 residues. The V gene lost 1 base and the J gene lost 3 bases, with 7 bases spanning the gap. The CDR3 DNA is TGTGCCAGCAGTTTATGGGACGGCTACGAGCAGTACTTC. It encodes CASSLWDGYEQYF.

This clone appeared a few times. CDR3 region: CASSPGRLSSTDTQYF. CDR3 in DNA: TGTGCCAGTAGTCCGGGACGGCTCTCTAGCACAGATACGCAGTATTTT. This sequence joins TRBV19 and TRBJ2-3; D may be TRBD1 or TRBD2 (5 bases each). CDR1 LNHDA and CDR2 SQIVND come from the germline V gene (reference sequence). V was pared by 5 bases and J by 0 bases, with 15 bases between. The CDR3 length is 16 residues.

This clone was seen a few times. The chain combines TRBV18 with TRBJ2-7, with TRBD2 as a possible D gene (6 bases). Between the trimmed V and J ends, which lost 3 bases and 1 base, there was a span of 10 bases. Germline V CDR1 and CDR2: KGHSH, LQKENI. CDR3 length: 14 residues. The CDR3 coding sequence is TGTGCCAGCTCACCTACCGGGACTTCCTACGAGCAGTACGTC. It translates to CASSPTGTSYEQYV.

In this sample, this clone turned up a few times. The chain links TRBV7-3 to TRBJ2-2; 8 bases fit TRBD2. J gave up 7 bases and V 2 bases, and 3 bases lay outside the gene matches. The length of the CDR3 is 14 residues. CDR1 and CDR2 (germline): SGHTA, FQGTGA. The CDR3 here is CASSLGGGHGELFF. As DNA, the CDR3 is TGTGCCAGCAGCTTAGGCGGGGGGCACGGGGAGCTGTTTTTT.

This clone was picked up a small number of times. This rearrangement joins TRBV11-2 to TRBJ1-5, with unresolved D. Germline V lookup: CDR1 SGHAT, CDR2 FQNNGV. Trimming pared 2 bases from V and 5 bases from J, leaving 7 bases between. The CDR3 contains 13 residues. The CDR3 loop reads CASSLTIDQPQHF. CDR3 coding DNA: TGTGCCAGCAGCTTAACGATAGATCAGCCCCAGCATTTT.